The 23 T cell receptor beta chains below come from one sample, sequenced in a study of cytomegalovirus exposure and HLA in healthy donors. 60 Vbeta and 13 Jbeta primers were used in PCR. Data came from immunoSEQ multiplex PCR; TCRdb stores just in-frame clones and leaves some out. This table has some 200,000 clones, about 9% appearing once. Sequencing used PBMCs. The source is a woman in her thirties in good health and CMV-seropositive.

The V call is TRBV6-1, the J call TRBJ2-7, with a possible D match to TRBD2 (6 bases). The V and J ends lost 7 bases and 3 bases respectively, with 19 bases between them. The CDR3 covers 15 residues. CDR1 is MNHNS, CDR2 SASEGT, per germline. The CDR3 coding sequence is TGTGCCAGCACCGAAGGTGATGGGGGGTACTACGAGCAGTACTTC. It codes for CASTEGDGGYYEQYF.

The V call is TRBV21-1, the J call TRBJ1-5; the table's D call, TRBD1, was not checked against the DNA. TRBV21-1 constitutes a pseudogene. The CDR3 runs to 16 residues. CDR3 sequence: CASSKRNRGCNQPQHF. The CDR3 region has the DNA TGTGCCAGCAGCAAGAGGAACAGGGGGTGCAATCAGCCCCAGCATTTT.

In this sample, this clone turned up a few times. The chain is built from TRBV6-5 and TRBJ2-7; tentative D call: TRBD1 (5 bases). The length of the CDR3 is 15 residues. The V end lost 3 bases, the J end lost 2 bases, and 14 bases lay between the germline ends. Per germline, CDR1 MNHEY and CDR2 SVGAGI. CDR3 residues: CASSYSPDKAYEQYF. Here the CDR3 DNA reads TGTGCCAGCAGTTATAGCCCGGACAAAGCCTACGAGCAGTACTTC.

The chain recombines TRBV27 with TRBJ2-7, with 13 nucleotides matching TRBD2. V lost 6 bases to trimming and J lost 2 bases; unmatched junction nucleotides: 7. CDR1 is MNHEY and CDR2 is SMNVEV in the germline V gene (reference sequence). There are 16 residues in the CDR3. CDR3 amino acids: CASSTGLAGFTYEQYF. The CDR3 DNA reads TGTGCCAGCAGCACGGGACTAGCGGGATTCACCTACGAGCAGTACTTC.

This clone was detected a few times. The CDR3 spells CASSYSRLAGANEQFF. In DNA form, the CDR3 reads TGTGCCAGCAGTTACTCGAGGCTAGCGGGAGCCAATGAGCAGTTCTTC. V gene TRBV6-5 combines with J gene TRBJ2-1; 10 bases line up with TRBD2. With V trimmed by 0 bases and J by 6 bases, 5 bases remained unmatched. This CDR3 has 16 amino acids. Germline V gives CDR1 MNHEY, CDR2 SVGAGI.

This clone was counted a few times. The chain has TRBV18 and TRBJ2-5; D gene unclear. This CDR3 spans 13 amino acids. With 1 base removed from V and 5 bases from J, the gap between germline ends came to 8 bases. The V gene's germline CDR1 is KGHSH and CDR2 LQKENI. The CDR3 region has the DNA TGTGCCAGCTCACCACAGTTGCAGGAGACCCAGTACTTC. Translation gives CASSPQLQETQYF.

This clone occurred a few times. The chain carries TRBV7-2 and TRBJ1-4; a possible D gene is TRBD1 (5 bases). Germline loops: CDR1 SGHTA, CDR2 FQGNSA. Trimming took off 6 bases at V and 6 bases at J, with 11 bases between the two ends. The CDR3 sequence is 13 residues long. CDR3 region: CASSQGTYEKLFF. Written as DNA, the CDR3 is TGTGCCAGCAGTCAGGGAACATATGAAAAACTGTTTTTT.

J is TRBJ1-1 and V is TRBV27; D remains ambiguous. Germline V gives CDR1 MNHEY, CDR2 SMNVEV (reference sequence). Trimming cost V 7 bases and J 1 base, with 10 bases left between them. The CDR3 extends over 13 amino acids. This CDR3 is CASIPTGNTEAFF. CDR3 nucleotides: TGTGCCAGCATACCGACGGGGAACACTGAAGCTTTCTTT.

The rearrangement links TRBV10-3 to TRBJ2-3; 11 bases match TRBD2. In germline, CDR1 is ENHRY, CDR2 SYGVKD. Trimming cost V 5 bases and J 2 bases; bases outside gene matches: 12. The CDR3 runs to 18 residues. The chain's CDR3 is CAISPGTSGLGATDTQYF. CDR3 nucleotide sequence: TGTGCCATCAGTCCAGGGACTAGCGGTTTGGGGGCCACAGATACGCAGTATTTT.

This sequence joins TRBV7-9 and TRBJ1-1, with TRBD1 matching over 9 bases. With V trimmed by 3 bases and J by 4 bases, 3 bases remained unmatched. The CDR3 runs to 14 residues. Germline V gives CDR1 SEHNR, CDR2 FQNEAQ (reference sequence). The CDR3 nucleotides are TGTGCCAGCAGCTTTACAGGGGGCGGCACTGAAGCTTTCTTT. Protein product: CASSFTGGGTEAFF.

The V and J genes are TRBV6-1 and TRBJ1-2; no reliable D call. Germline lookup yields CDR1 MNHNS and CDR2 SASEGT. The CDR3 runs to 13 residues. The V and J ends lost 5 bases and 8 bases respectively, with 15 bases between them. The CDR3 spells CASSILDGVGYTF. As DNA, the CDR3 is TGTGCCAGCAGTATTCTAGACGGGGTCGGCTACACCTTC.

The chain couples TRBV2 to TRBJ1-4; 9 nucleotides line up with TRBD1. J lost 3 bases, V lost 6 bases, and 5 bases had no gene match. CDR3 length: 15 residues. CDR1 is SNHLY, CDR2 FYNNEI, per germline. The CDR3 DNA follows: TGTGCCAGCAGCCAACGACAGGGGGCTAATGAAAAACTGTTTTTT. Translation: CASSQRQGANEKLFF.

This chain links TRBV25-1 with TRBJ2-5; 7 nucleotides align to TRBD1. Trimming took 3 bases from V and 1 from J; bases not matched to a gene: 5. Germline V gene sequence: CDR1 MGHDK, CDR2 SYGVNS. The CDR3 spans 15 residues. In DNA form, the CDR3 reads TGTGCCAGCAGTGACCCGGGACAGAGCCAAGAGACCCAGTACTTC. It is translated as CASSDPGQSQETQYF.

This clone was seen a handful of times. The rearrangement joins TRBV7-6 to TRBJ2-2, with TRBD2 matching over 7 bases. Germline loops: CDR1 SGHVS, CDR2 FNYEAQ. V lost 5 bases to trimming and J lost 1 base; unmatched junction nucleotides: 7. The CDR3 is 16 amino acids. The DNA of the CDR3 is TGTGCCAGCAGCGCCGGGACGGGAGGGAACACCGGGGAGCTGTTTTTT. This translates into CASSAGTGGNTGELFF.

This clone appeared a few times. The V and J genes are TRBV7-8 and TRBJ2-3, with 11 bases matching TRBD2. Trimming took 5 bases from V and 2 from J; bases not matched to a gene: 6. CDR3 length equals 16 residues. Germline V gene data show CDR1 as SGHVS and CDR2 as FQNEAQ. The CDR3: CASSLRLAGITDTQYF. The CDR3 nucleotides read TGTGCCAGCAGCCTCCGACTAGCGGGGATCACAGATACGCAGTATTTT.

This clone has more than one count but fewer than ten. The rearrangement links TRBV2 to TRBJ1-2, with D maybe TRBD1 (5 bases). Germline V CDR1 and CDR2: SNHLY, FYNNEI. The CDR3 runs to 14 residues. V lost 8 bases, J lost 2 bases, and 15 bases lay in between. The DNA of the CDR3 is TGTGCCAGCCTAGGGGATAGCTTGAACTATGGCTACACCTTC. It is translated as CASLGDSLNYGYTF.

This clone was found a few times. The chain carries TRBV11-3 and TRBJ2-1; 7 bases map to TRBD2. The CDR3 length is 14 residues. V lost 4 bases to trimming and J lost 6 bases; unmatched junction nucleotides: 6. CDR1 and CDR2 from the germline V gene are SGHNT and YENEEA. The chain's CDR3 is CASSSGGSANEQFF. CDR3 DNA: TGTGCCAGCAGCTCGGGCGGGAGTGCCAATGAGCAGTTCTTC. Looking up the rest from reference TRBV11-3 and TRBJ2-1 gives the full variable domain: EAGVVQSPRYKIIEKKQPVAFWCNPISGHNTLYWYLQNLGQGPELLIRYENEEAVDDSQLPKDRFSAERLKGVDSTLKIQPAELGDSAVYLCASSSGGSANEQFFGPGTRLTVL.

V usage is TRBV2 and J usage is TRBJ1-2; D call uncertain. This CDR3 is 13 amino acids long. CDR1 is SNHLY, CDR2 FYNNEI, per germline. Trimming took 1 base from V and 4 from J, leaving 7 bases between them. The CDR3 nucleotides are TGTGCCAGCAGTGAAGTCTTCCCCTATGGCTACACCTTC. Protein sequence: CASSEVFPYGYTF.

This chain links TRBV30 with TRBJ1-5, with TRBD1 matching 7 bases. Trimming at V came to 1 base and at J to 7 bases, leaving 4 bases not matched to a gene. The CDR3 sequence is 13 residues long. CDR1 GTSNPN and CDR2 SVGIG come from the germline V gene (reference sequence). The CDR3 region is CAWSAQGGQPQHF. The CDR3 nucleotides are TGTGCCTGGAGTGCTCAGGGGGGACAGCCCCAGCATTTT. Looking up the rest from reference TRBV30 and TRBJ1-5 gives the full variable domain: SQTIHQWPATLVQPVGSPLSLECTVEGTSNPNLYWYRQAAGRGLQLLFYSVGIGQISSEVPQNLSASRPQDRQFILSSKKLLLSDSGFYLCAWSAQGGQPQHFGDGTRLSIL.

This clone was observed a handful of times. The chain joins TRBV7-9 to TRBJ2-2; D perhaps matches TRBD2 (5 bases). V was shortened by 8 bases and J by 7 bases, with 20 bases between the two germline ends. CDR3 size: 15 residues. The germline V gene has CDR1 SEHNR and CDR2 FQNEAQ (reference sequence). The CDR3 bases are TGTGCCAGCCCGTCCGAAGAGGGTAACGTCGGGGAGCTGTTTTTT. Translation: CASPSEEGNVGELFF. The whole variable domain, remainder taken from reference TRBV7-9 and TRBJ2-2, is DTGVSQNPRHKITKRGQNVTFRCDPISEHNRLYWYRQTLGQGPEFLTYFQNEAQLEKSRLLSDRFSAERPKGSFSTLEIQRTEQGDSAMYLCASPSEEGNVGELFFGEGSRLTVL.

The rearrangement joins TRBV7-9 to TRBJ1-5; 8 bases match TRBD1. The germline V gene encodes CDR1 SEHNR and CDR2 FQNEAQ (reference sequence). The junction had 7 bases not matched to a gene; V was cut back by 6 bases and J by 6 bases. The CDR3 has 14 amino acids. The CDR3 coding sequence is TGTGCCAGCAGTGAGGACAGGGTGTTTCAGCCCCAGCATTTT. It specifies CASSEDRVFQPQHF.

The CDR3 bases are TGTGCCATCAGCCTAGGCCCCGCGGGCGACGAGCAGTACTTC. Protein product: CAISLGPAGDEQYF. V and J are TRBV10-3 and TRBJ2-7, with D possibly TRBD2 on 5 matching bases. CDR1 and CDR2 (germline): ENHRY, SYGVKD. V dropped 6 bases and J dropped 5 bases, with 17 bases sitting between them. CDR3 length: 14 amino acids.

The rearrangement joins TRBV29-1 to TRBJ1-5; 9 nucleotides match TRBD1. CDR1 is SQVTM and CDR2 is ANQGSEA in the germline V gene. This CDR3 region has 14 residues. After removal of 7 bases from V and 7 bases from J, the junction contained 11 bases not matched to a gene. The CDR3 loop reads CSALGQGPGQPQHF. The CDR3 DNA is TGCAGCGCACTTGGACAGGGGCCAGGACAGCCCCAGCATTTT.